This T cell receptor (beta chain) comes out of a study of early T cells in non-severe SARS-CoV-2 infection. Study-wide background: Sequencing targeted bulk RNA from unsorted whole blood, leaving chains unpaired.

Each cDNA molecule carried a unique molecular identifier. Using its own MiXCR run on the 5' RACE reads, TCRdb lists one record per CDR3 protein. The sample shows 65,000 to 90,000 distinct CDR3 sequences, 9% to 15% of them seen only once. The origin of this receptor is an adult who was a healthcare worker with PCR-confirmed SARS-CoV-2 infection or an uninfected control (not recorded which). The sample was whole blood.

The CDR3 DNA follows: TGCAGCGTGCGGACTAGCGAGTCCTACGAGCAGTACTTC. Translating it yields CSVRTSESYEQYF. The chain carries TRBV29-1 and TRBJ2-7; TRBD2 matches at 9 bases. CDR1 SQVTM and CDR2 ANQGSEA come from the germline V gene. V shed 6 bases and J 1 base; nucleotides not matched to a gene: 4. CDR3 length equals 13 residues.